This entry lists 22 T cell receptor beta chains sequenced from one sample in a study of T cell responses to AZD1222 COVID-19 vaccine. Here immunoSEQ multiplex PCR was the method, and the copy in TCRdb shows in-frame clones only, minus some. This sample has tens of thousands of clones; roughly 82% occur once, and the top ten carry around 5.4%. Material: peripheral blood, obtained on day 0 of AZD1222 vaccination. Every receptor here comes from an adult in good health.

This clone appeared once. The chain has TRBV11-2 and TRBJ2-1; no clear D. The germline V gene has CDR1 SGHAT and CDR2 FQNNGV. This CDR3 has 14 amino acids. Trimming took 3 bases from V and 0 from J, leaving 6 bases between them. This chain's CDR3 is CASSFSISYNEQFF. In DNA, the CDR3 is TGTGCCAGCAGCTTTAGTATCTCCTACAATGAGCAGTTCTTC.

CDR3: CASSSLGGTTDTQYF. The CDR3 DNA is TGTGCCAGCAGCTCCCTGGGGGGTACCACAGATACGCAGTATTTT. The chain couples TRBV13 to TRBJ2-3; TRBD2 might be the D (6 bases). The germline gives CDR1 PRHDT, CDR2 FYEKMQ (reference sequence). Deletions cut 4 bases from V and 2 bases from J, with 13 bases between. This CDR3 is 15 amino acids long.

This chain joins TRBV30 and TRBJ1-1; D remains unclear. V was pared by 0 bases and J by 8 bases, with 16 bases between. Germline V CDR1 and CDR2: GTSNPN, SVGIG (reference sequence). CDR3 length: 14 residues. The CDR3 nucleotides are TGTGCCTGGAGTGTACGATTTCTTGGGAGGGAAGCTTTCTTT. This translates into CAWSVRFLGREAFF.

V and J are TRBV29-1 and TRBJ2-4; 11 nucleotides match TRBD1. The V gene end was trimmed by 6 bases and the J gene end by 7 bases; junction bases not matched to a gene: 11. The CDR3 sequence is 15 residues long. CDR1 and CDR2 from the germline V gene are SQVTM and ANQGSEA. CDR3 in amino acids: CSVAGFGQGANIQYF. The CDR3 DNA sequence: TGCAGCGTCGCGGGATTTGGACAGGGGGCGAACATTCAGTACTTC.

The sample holds one count of this clone. This chain's CDR3 is CASSASSYNSPLHF. CDR3 nucleotide sequence: TGTGCCAGCAGCGCCAGCTCCTATAATTCACCCCTCCACTTT. The V call is TRBV7-9, the J call TRBJ1-6, with D unresolved. Per germline, CDR1 SEHNR and CDR2 FQNEAQ (reference sequence). The CDR3 spans 14 residues. V was cut by 5 bases and J by 0 bases, with 5 bases left in between.

V usage is TRBV5-6 and J usage is TRBJ2-7; unclear D gene. Trimming cost V 0 bases and J 0 bases, with 7 bases left between them. The V gene's germline CDR1 is SGHDT and CDR2 YYEEEE. CDR3 length: 14 amino acids. CDR3 in amino acids: CASSLAAVSYEQYF. The CDR3 coding sequence is TGTGCCAGCAGCTTGGCGGCAGTCTCCTACGAGCAGTACTTC. Complete variable domain (other parts from reference TRBV5-6 and TRBJ2-7): DAGVTQSPTHLIKTRGQQVTLRCSPKSGHDTVSWYQQALGQGPQFIFQYYEEEERQRGNFPDRFSGHQFPNYSSELNVNALLLGDSALYLCASSLAAVSYEQYFGPGTRLTVT.

This clone has just one count. The chain joins TRBV4-1 to TRBJ2-2; D is uncertain. Germline-derived CDR1 and CDR2 are MGHRA and YSYEKL. With 0 bases removed from V and 7 bases from J, the gap between germline ends came to 15 bases. The CDR3 covers 16 residues. The CDR3 DNA sequence: TGCGCCAGCAGCCAAGATGAAGGTAACGAGGACGGGGAGCTGTTTTTT. Translation: CASSQDEGNEDGELFF.

This clone came up a few times. The V gene is TRBV7-3, the J gene TRBJ1-1; D remains unclear. CDR1 SGHTA and CDR2 FQGTGA come from the germline V gene. The CDR3 covers 13 residues. V was clipped by 6 bases and J by 1 base, with 9 bases between them. The CDR3 DNA sequence: TGTGCCAGCAGACTTACAGCGAACACTGAAGCTTTCTTT. Its translation is CASRLTANTEAFF.

In this sample, this clone turned up once. The chain uses TRBV4-1 and TRBJ2-7, with D unresolved. Per the germline V gene, CDR1 is MGHRA and CDR2 is YSYEKL. The CDR3 is 15 amino acids. The ends were cut back, 1 base at V and 2 bases at J, with 12 bases in the middle. The CDR3 here is CASSQVLGRAYEQYF. The CDR3, as DNA: TGCGCCAGCAGCCAAGTTTTGGGTCGAGCCTACGAGCAGTACTTC.

The chain uses TRBV9 and TRBJ1-3; unclear D gene. The CDR3 spans 15 residues. V gave up 0 bases and J gave up 4 bases, with 11 bases separating them. CDR1 and CDR2 from the germline V gene are SGDLS and YYNGEE. DNA for the CDR3: TGTGCCAGCAGCGTAGCCCCTGGGGTCGGAAACACCATATATTTT. It is translated as CASSVAPGVGNTIYF. Drawing the rest from reference TRBV9 and TRBJ1-3, the complete variable domain is DSGVTQTPKHLITATGQRVTLRCSPRSGDLSVYWYQQSLDQGLQFLIQYYNGEERAKGNILERFSAQQFPDLHSELNLSSLELGDSALYFCASSVAPGVGNTIYFGEGSWLTVV.

The chain uses TRBV5-4 and TRBJ2-7; TRBD1 is a possible D gene (5 bases). The CDR3 loop spans 13 amino acids. Germline assignment: CDR1 SGHNT and CDR2 YYREEE (reference sequence). V was shortened by 4 bases and J by 4 bases, with 12 bases between the two germline ends. The CDR3 loop is CASSTDTGYEQYF. The CDR3 DNA reads as TGTGCCAGCAGCACTGATACAGGTTACGAGCAGTACTTC.

This clone is a singleton in its sample. The chain combines TRBV24-1 with TRBJ1-2; D may be TRBD1 (6 bases). Germline V gene lookup returns CDR1 KGHDR and CDR2 SFDVKD. Trimming removed 3 bases at V and 8 bases at J, with 9 bases between. This CDR3 comprises 12 residues. The CDR3 reads CATSDEGGGYTF. The CDR3 nucleotides are TGTGCCACCAGTGATGAGGGGGGAGGCTACACCTTC.

The chain employs TRBV14 and TRBJ1-2, with no clear D. The CDR3 totals 16 residues. Trimming shortened V by 3 bases and J by 2 bases, and 16 bases separated the two germline ends. CDR1 and CDR2 from the germline V gene are SGHDN and FVKESK. In nucleotides, the CDR3 is TGTGCCAGCAGCCACGGGGTGGGTCCGCGGAACTATGGCTACACCTTC. As protein: CASSHGVGPRNYGYTF.

The chain is built from TRBV7-9 and TRBJ2-7, with D uncertain. V was trimmed by 2 bases and J by 3 bases, leaving 2 bases between them. Per the germline V gene, CDR1 is SEHNR and CDR2 is FQNEAQ (reference sequence). The CDR3 runs to 11 residues. The CDR3 here is CASSLNYEQYF. For the CDR3, the DNA is TGTGCCAGCAGCTTAAACTACGAGCAGTACTTC.

This clone was seen more than once but under ten times. The V gene is TRBV24-1, the J gene TRBJ2-1; 8 bases align to TRBD2. V dropped 4 bases and J dropped 6; count of bases not matched to a gene: 7. From germline, CDR1 is KGHDR and CDR2 SFDVKD. The CDR3 covers 15 residues. In DNA, the CDR3 is TGTGCCACCAGTGACTCAGCGGGGGAGGTCAATGAGCAGTTCTTC. Its protein is CATSDSAGEVNEQFF.

J is TRBJ1-5 and V is TRBV5-8, with TRBD1 matching 11 bases. This CDR3 region has 16 residues. Germline V gene lookup returns CDR1 SGHTS and CDR2 YDEGEE. The ends lost 1 base at V and 5 bases at J; junction bases unmatched: 5. The CDR3 sequence is CASSLLWTGGDQPQHF. The DNA for the CDR3 is TGTGCCAGCAGCTTGTTGTGGACAGGGGGCGATCAGCCCCAGCATTTT.

V usage is TRBV9 and J usage is TRBJ1-2, with 7 bases matching TRBD1. CDR3 length equals 14 residues. The V segment lost 2 bases and the J segment 4 bases; nucleotides outside the gene matches: 5. Per the germline V gene, CDR1 is SGDLS and CDR2 is YYNGEE. CDR3 bases: TGTGCCAGCAGCGTGACAGGGTATCCCTATGGCTACACCTTC. It is translated as CASSVTGYPYGYTF.

The V call is TRBV11-3, the J call TRBJ1-2, with D uncertain. The CDR3 contains 14 residues. CDR1 is SGHNT, CDR2 YENEEA, per germline. Deletions cut 6 bases from V and 3 bases from J, with 14 bases between. CDR3 residues: CASRRSDVDYGYTF. For the CDR3, the DNA is TGTGCCAGCAGGCGGAGCGATGTGGACTATGGCTACACCTTC.

This chain connects TRBV6-5 to TRBJ1-6; D may be TRBD1 (6 bases). CDR1 is MNHEY and CDR2 is SVGAGI in the germline V gene. The V end was cut by 6 bases, the J end by 10 bases, with 16 bases between. CDR3 size: 14 residues. The CDR3 region has the DNA TGTGCCAGCAGAAAACAGGGAGGAAAGTCACCCCTCCACTTT. Its translation is CASRKQGGKSPLHF.

V and J are TRBV6-2 or TRBV6-3 and TRBJ1-2; possible D gene TRBD1, 6 bases. V was clipped by 6 bases and J by 4 bases, with 12 bases between them. Germline V gene sequence: CDR1 MNHEY, CDR2 SVGEGT. The CDR3 is 13 amino acids. This CDR3 is CASSDGTLYGYTF. DNA of the CDR3: TGTGCCAGCAGCGACGGGACACTCTATGGCTACACCTTC.

In DNA, the CDR3 is TGCGCCAGCAGCCTGGGACAGGGGAGATATGGCTACACCTTC. This encodes CASSLGQGRYGYTF. The V and J genes are TRBV5-1 and TRBJ1-2; TRBD1 aligns across 10 bases. This CDR3 contains 14 residues. Losses at the gene ends were 4 bases for V and 5 bases for J; bases not matched to a gene: 5. The germline CDR1 and CDR2 sequences are SGHRS and YFSETQ. Together with reference TRBV5-1 and TRBJ1-2, the CDR3 gives the full variable domain: KAGVTQTPRYLIKTRGQQVTLSCSPISGHRSVSWYQQTPGQGLQFLFEYFSETQRNKGNFPGRFSGRQFSNSRSEMNVSTLELGDSALYLCASSLGQGRYGYTFGSGTRLTVV.

This CDR3 reads CASSFRRLAGGRVNEQFF. In DNA form, the CDR3 reads TGTGCCAGCAGTTTCCGAAGACTAGCGGGGGGGCGGGTCAATGAGCAGTTCTTC. The chain employs TRBV27 and TRBJ2-1; 14 nucleotides match TRBD2. Germline trimming cut 3 bases from V and 6 bases from J; bases unmatched to any gene: 10. Germline loops: CDR1 MNHEY, CDR2 SMNVEV (reference sequence). This CDR3 is 18 amino acids long.